Listed here is a single T cell receptor (beta chain). Its antigen is unknown. These data originate in a study of CD8 T cells in Susac syndrome. Notes on the study in general: It was acknowledged in the study that the number of individuals who were included in its TCR sequencing and HLA analysis was relatively small.

This CDR3 contains 16 residues. V lost 4 bases to trimming and J lost 2 bases, with 16 bases between them. Per germline, CDR1 LNHDA and CDR2 SQIVND (reference sequence). RNA totalling roughly 0.45 to 1 ug underwent reverse transcription with random hexamers. An immunoSEQ multiplex PCR amplified TCR beta CDR3 over 54 Vbeta and 13 Jbeta. TCRdb analysed the immunoSEQ multiplex PCR reads with MiXCR anew, one entry per CDR3 protein. Counted here are around 170,000 distinct CDR3 sequences, 90% to 97% occurring once; the ten biggest clones make up around 0.096%. Input material: CD4+ T cells from PBMCs. This sequence originates from a human donor with Susac syndrome. This chain uses TRBV19 with TRBJ2-3, with unresolved D. CDR3 in DNA: TGTGCCAGTAGTACCACGGGTGTAATCCTCACAGATACGCAGTATTTT. Amino acid sequence: CASSTTGVILTDTQYF.